This TCR beta chain was sequenced for a study of T cell changes during pregnancy in multiple sclerosis (dated by TCRdb to between 2018 and 2021). Study-wide context: In women with multiple sclerosis, the researchers looked at how the T cell repertoire shifted as pregnancy progressed.

Library preparation was by the immunoSEQ multiplex PCR assay. TCRdb's version of the immuneACCESS table is confined to in-frame rearrangements and falls short of the full clone set. An unresolved V gene accounts for under half of the shortfall where checked; the remainder is of unknown origin. The sample records tens of thousands of clones, roughly 93% of which are singletons. The ten largest clones represent 4% to 5% of the sample. Measured from the cysteine to the phenylalanine, the CDR3 is 13 residues long. This entry keeps only the CDR3 DNA: 39 bases, framed from base 1. The germline V gene encodes CDR1 MRHNA and CDR2 SNTAGT. V is reduced by 5 bases and J by 2 bases, leaving a spacing of 8 bases between them. Worth noting for this clone: It has no known antigen specificity. The record has no base qualities; no much larger clone is one base away.

This receptor chain uses TRBV6-4 and TRBJ2-3, and perhaps TRBD1 as D gene, on 5 matching bases. Sequenced material: peripheral blood, taken in the second trimester of pregnancy. This clonotype was obtained from a female donor in good health, enrolled as a control in a pregnancy study. The CDR3 protein: CASSHGATDTQYF. The DNA sequence reads TGTGCCAGCAGTCATGGGGCCACAGATACGCAGTATTTT.